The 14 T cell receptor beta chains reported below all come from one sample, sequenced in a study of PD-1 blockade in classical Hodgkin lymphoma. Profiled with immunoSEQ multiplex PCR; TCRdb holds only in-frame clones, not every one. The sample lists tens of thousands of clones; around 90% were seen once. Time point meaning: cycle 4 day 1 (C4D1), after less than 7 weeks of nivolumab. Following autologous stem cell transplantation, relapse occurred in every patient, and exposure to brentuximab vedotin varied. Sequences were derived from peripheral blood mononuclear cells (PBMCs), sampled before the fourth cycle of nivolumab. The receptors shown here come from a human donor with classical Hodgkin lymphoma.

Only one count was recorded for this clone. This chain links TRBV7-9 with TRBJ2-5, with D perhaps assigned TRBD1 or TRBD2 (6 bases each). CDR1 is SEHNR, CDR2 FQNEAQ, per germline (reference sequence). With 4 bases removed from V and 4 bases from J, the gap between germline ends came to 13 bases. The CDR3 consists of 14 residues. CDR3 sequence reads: CASSSRGGRETQYF. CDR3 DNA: TGTGCCAGCAGCTCCAGAGGGGGGCGAGAGACCCAGTACTTC.

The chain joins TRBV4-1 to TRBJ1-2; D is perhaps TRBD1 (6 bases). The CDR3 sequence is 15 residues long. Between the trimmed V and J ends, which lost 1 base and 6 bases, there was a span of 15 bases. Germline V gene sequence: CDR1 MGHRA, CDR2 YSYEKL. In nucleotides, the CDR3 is TGCGCCAGCAGCCAAGGGATAGCAGGGGCGGATGGCTACACCTTC. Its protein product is CASSQGIAGADGYTF.

The CDR3 DNA follows: TGTGCCAGCAGTTCTGGACTAGCGGGGACAGATACGCAGTATTTT. Protein sequence: CASSSGLAGTDTQYF. The chain combines TRBV27 with TRBJ2-3; 12 nucleotides line up with TRBD2. V dropped 4 bases and J dropped 3; count of bases not matched to a gene: 2. Germline V gene lookup returns CDR1 MNHEY and CDR2 SMNVEV (reference sequence). The CDR3 is 15 residues long.

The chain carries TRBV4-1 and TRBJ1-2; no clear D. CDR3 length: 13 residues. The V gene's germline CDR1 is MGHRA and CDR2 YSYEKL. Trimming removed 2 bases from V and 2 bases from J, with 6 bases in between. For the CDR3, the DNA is TGCGCCAGCAGCCAACAGGACAACTATGGCTACACCTTC. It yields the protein CASSQQDNYGYTF.

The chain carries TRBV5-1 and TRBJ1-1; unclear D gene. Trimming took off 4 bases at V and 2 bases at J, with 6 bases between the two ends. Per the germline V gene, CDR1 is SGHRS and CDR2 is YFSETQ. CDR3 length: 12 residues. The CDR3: CASSRDNTEAFF. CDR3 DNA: TGCGCCAGCAGCCGAGATAACACTGAAGCTTTCTTT.

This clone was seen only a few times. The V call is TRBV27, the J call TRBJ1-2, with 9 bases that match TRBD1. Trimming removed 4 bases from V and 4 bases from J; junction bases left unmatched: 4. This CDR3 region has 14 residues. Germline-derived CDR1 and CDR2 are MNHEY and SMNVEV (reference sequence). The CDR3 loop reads CASSSQGAVYGYTF. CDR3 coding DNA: TGTGCCAGCAGTTCACAGGGGGCGGTCTATGGCTACACCTTC.

Written as DNA, the CDR3 is TGTGCCAGCTCCGGCGGGCCCTCCTACAATGAGCAGTTCTTC. It encodes CASSGGPSYNEQFF. The chain uses TRBV9 and TRBJ2-1, with D tentatively TRBD2 (5 bases). This CDR3 has 14 residues. Germline CDR1 reads SGDLS; CDR2 reads YYNGEE. Deletions cut 7 bases from V and 0 bases from J, with 11 bases between.

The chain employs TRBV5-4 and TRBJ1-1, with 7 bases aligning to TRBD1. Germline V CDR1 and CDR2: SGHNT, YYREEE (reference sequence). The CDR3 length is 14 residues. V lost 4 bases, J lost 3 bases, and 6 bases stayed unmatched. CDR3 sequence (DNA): TGTGCCAGCAGCCGATCCGGGACAGACACTGAAGCTTTCTTT. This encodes CASSRSGTDTEAFF.

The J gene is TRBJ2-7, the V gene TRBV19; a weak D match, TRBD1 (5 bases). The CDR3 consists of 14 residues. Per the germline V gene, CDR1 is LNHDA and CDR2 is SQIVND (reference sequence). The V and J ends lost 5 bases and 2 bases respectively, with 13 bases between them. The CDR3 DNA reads TGTGCCAGTAGTCCCCAAGACAGTACCTACGAGCAGTACTTC. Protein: CASSPQDSTYEQYF.

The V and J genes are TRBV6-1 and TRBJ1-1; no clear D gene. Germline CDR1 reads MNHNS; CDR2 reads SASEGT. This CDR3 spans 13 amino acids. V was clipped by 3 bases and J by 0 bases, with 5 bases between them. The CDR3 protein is CASSDRMNTEAFF. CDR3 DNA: TGTGCCAGCAGTGACAGGATGAACACTGAAGCTTTCTTT.

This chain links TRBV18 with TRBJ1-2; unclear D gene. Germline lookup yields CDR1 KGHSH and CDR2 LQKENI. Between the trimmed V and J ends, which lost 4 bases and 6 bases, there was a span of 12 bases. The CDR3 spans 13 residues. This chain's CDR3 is CASSLPSQHGYTF. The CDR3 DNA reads TGTGCCAGCTCACTTCCGAGCCAACATGGCTACACCTTC.

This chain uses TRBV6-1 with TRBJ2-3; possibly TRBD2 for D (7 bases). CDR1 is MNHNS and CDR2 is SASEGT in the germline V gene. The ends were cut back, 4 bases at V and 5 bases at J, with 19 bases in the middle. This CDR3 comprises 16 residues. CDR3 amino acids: CASSAPGGQGQDTQYF. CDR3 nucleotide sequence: TGTGCCAGCAGTGCCCCGGGGGGCCAGGGACAAGATACGCAGTATTTT.

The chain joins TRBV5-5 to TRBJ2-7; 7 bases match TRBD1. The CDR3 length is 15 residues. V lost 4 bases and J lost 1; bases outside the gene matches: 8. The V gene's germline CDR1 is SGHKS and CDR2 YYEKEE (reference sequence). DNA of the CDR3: TGTGCCAGCAGCAGGTCCGGGACAGTGTCCTACGAGCAGTACTTC. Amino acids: CASSRSGTVSYEQYF.

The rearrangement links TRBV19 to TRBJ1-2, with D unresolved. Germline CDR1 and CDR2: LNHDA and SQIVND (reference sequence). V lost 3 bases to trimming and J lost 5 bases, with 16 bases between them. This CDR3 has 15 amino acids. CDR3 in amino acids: CASSIGGSIGYGYTF. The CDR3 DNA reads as TGTGCCAGTAGTATTGGCGGGTCTATTGGGTATGGCTACACCTTC.